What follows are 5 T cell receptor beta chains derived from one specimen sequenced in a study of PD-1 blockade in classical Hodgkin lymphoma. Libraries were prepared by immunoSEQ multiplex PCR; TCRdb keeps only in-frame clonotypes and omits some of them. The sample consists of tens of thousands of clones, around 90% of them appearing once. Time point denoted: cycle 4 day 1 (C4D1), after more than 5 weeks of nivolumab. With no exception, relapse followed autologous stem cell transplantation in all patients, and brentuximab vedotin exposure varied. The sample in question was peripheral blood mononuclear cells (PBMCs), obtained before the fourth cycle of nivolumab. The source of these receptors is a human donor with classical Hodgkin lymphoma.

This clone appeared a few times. CDR3: CASSLSGRDQETQYF. Written as DNA, the CDR3 is TGCGCCAGCAGCTTAAGTGGGAGGGACCAAGAGACCCAGTACTTC. The chain joins TRBV5-1 to TRBJ2-5; 7 bases are a match to TRBD2. V lost 2 bases to trimming and J lost 0 bases; unmatched junction nucleotides: 4. Per the germline V gene, CDR1 is SGHRS and CDR2 is YFSETQ. This CDR3 has 15 amino acids.

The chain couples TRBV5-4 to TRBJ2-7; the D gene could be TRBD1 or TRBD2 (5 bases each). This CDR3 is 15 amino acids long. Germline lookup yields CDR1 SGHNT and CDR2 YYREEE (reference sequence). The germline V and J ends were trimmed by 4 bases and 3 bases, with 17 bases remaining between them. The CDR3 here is CASSLRGLGDYEQYF. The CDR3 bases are TGTGCCAGCAGCCTTCGAGGTCTGGGGGACTACGAGCAGTACTTC.

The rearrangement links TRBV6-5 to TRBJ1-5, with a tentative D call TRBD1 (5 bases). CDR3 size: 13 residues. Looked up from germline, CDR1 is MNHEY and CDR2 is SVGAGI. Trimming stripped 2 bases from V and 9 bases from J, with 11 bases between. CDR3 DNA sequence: TGTGCCAGCAGTTACCAGGGTCCCGGGCCCCAGCATTTT. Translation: CASSYQGPGPQHF.

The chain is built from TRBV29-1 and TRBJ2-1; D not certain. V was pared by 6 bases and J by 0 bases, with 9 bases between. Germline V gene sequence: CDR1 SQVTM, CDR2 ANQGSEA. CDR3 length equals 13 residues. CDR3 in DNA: TGCAGCGTGGTTCTCAGCTCCTACAATGAGCAGTTCTTC. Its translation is CSVVLSSYNEQFF.

CDR3 loop: CASSSGPYEQYF. DNA for the CDR3: TGTGCCAGCAGCTCAGGACCCTACGAGCAGTACTTC. V is TRBV11-3 and J is TRBJ2-7; unclear D gene. Germline CDR1 SGHNT, CDR2 YENEEA. V was cut by 4 bases and J by 2 bases, with 6 bases left in between. The CDR3 covers 12 residues.